The entry below gives a single T cell receptor (beta chain) sequence along with its context. Its antigen is undetermined. Generated by immunoSEQ multiplex PCR, the TCRdb table keeps only in-frame clones and is missing some. The profile shows some 50,000 clones, 65% to 85% of them singletons. This sample stems from a study of radiotherapy plus CTLA-4 blockade in lung cancer. Findings and limits, study-wide: Researchers report tumor-derived TCR clones expanding in blood after radiotherapy plus ipilimumab. Response was reportedly best predicted by early blood T cell clone dynamics, with interferon-beta.

Trimming shortened V by 3 bases and J by 1 base, and 9 bases separated the two germline ends. In germline, CDR1 is KGHSH, CDR2 LQKENI. CDR3 length: 14 residues. Participants had chemo-refractory metastatic non-small-cell lung cancer and were treated with focal radiation plus ipilimumab CTLA-4 blockade. This TCR derives from a human donor with non-small cell lung cancer who had a partial response to radiotherapy plus ipilimumab. This chain links TRBV18 with TRBJ2-5; D gene uncertain. Sequences were derived from peripheral blood, sampled from a patient treated with radiotherapy plus ipilimumab. Here the CDR3 DNA reads TGTGCCAGCTCACCGCAGGTGTTCCAAGAGACCCAGTACTTC. Amino acid sequence: CASSPQVFQETQYF.